These 18 T cell receptor beta chains originate from one sample sequenced in a study of OX40 agonist ivuxolimab in advanced cancers. Libraries were prepared by immunoSEQ multiplex PCR; TCRdb keeps only in-frame clonotypes and omits some of them. The sample shows some 17,000 clones, approximately 80% of them seen only once. This material consisted of CD4+ or CD8+ T cells sorted from blood, taken in a trial of the OX40 agonist ivuxolimab. The receptors were gathered from an adult with an advanced solid tumor such as melanoma, head and neck, liver or kidney cancer.

The chain carries TRBV5-4 and TRBJ1-1; a possible D gene is TRBD1 (5 bases). CDR3 length equals 13 residues. CDR1 and CDR2 from the germline V gene are SGHNT and YYREEE (reference sequence). V lost 0 bases, J lost 4 bases, and 7 bases lay in between. The CDR3 nucleotides are TGTGCCAGCAGCTTGGAGACAGTCACTGAAGCTTTCTTT. It specifies CASSLETVTEAFF.

The chain recombines TRBV6-5 with TRBJ2-7, with 9 bases fitting TRBD1. CDR3 length: 13 residues. J lost 7 bases, V lost 4 bases, and 5 bases had no gene match. Germline V gene data show CDR1 as MNHEY and CDR2 as SVGAGI. Written as DNA, the CDR3 is TGTGCCAGCAGTTCCCACGGGACAGGGGAGCAGTACTTC. Translation gives CASSSHGTGEQYF.

J is TRBJ2-5 and V is TRBV4-3, with TRBD2 as a possible D gene (5 bases). The J call may be wrong; the DNA end is better matched by TRBJ2-7. Germline CDR1 and CDR2: LGHNA and YSLEER. The length of the CDR3 is 14 residues. The CDR3 nucleotides are TGCGCCAGCAGCCGAGGGCTCGGAGGCTACGAGCAGTACTTC. Encoded protein: CASSRGLGGYEQYF.

This chain's CDR3 is CASSPRWAYEQYF. Written as DNA, the CDR3 is TGTGCCAGCAGTCCCCGGTGGGCCTACGAGCAGTACTTC. The chain employs TRBV11-2 and TRBJ2-5; D not certain. The J call may be mistaken, given a closer DNA end match to TRBJ2-7. Germline lookup yields CDR1 SGHAT and CDR2 FQNNGV. The CDR3 has 13 residues.

The V call is TRBV2, the J call TRBJ1-2; 12 bases match TRBD1. The CDR3 runs to 19 residues. The trim removed 8 bases at V and 6 bases at J, leaving 22 bases unmatched. CDR1 is SNHLY, CDR2 FYNNEI, per germline. The CDR3 nucleotides read TGTGCCAGCCACGACGGCCAGACCGGGACAGGGGGCGATCTGGATGGCTACACCTTC. Translation gives CASHDGQTGTGGDLDGYTF.

The genes are TRBV10-3 and TRBJ1-2, with a possible D match to TRBD1 (5 bases). This CDR3 has 14 amino acids. CDR1 ENHRY and CDR2 SYGVKD come from the germline V gene. The V end lost 6 bases, the J end lost 2 bases, and 13 bases lay between the germline ends. In nucleotides, the CDR3 is TGTGCCATCAGCACGAAGGGGCACAACTATGGCTACACCTTC. Its protein product is CAISTKGHNYGYTF.

The chain employs TRBV28 and TRBJ2-3, with 10 nucleotides matching TRBD2. The ends lost 7 bases at V and 6 bases at J; junction bases unmatched: 13. CDR1 is MDHEN, CDR2 SYDVKM, per germline. This CDR3 has 16 residues. The CDR3 reads CASTRQSGRVGDTQYF. The CDR3 bases are TGTGCCAGCACCCGTCAGAGCGGGAGGGTGGGGGATACGCAGTATTTT.

The V and J genes are TRBV11-1 and TRBJ2-7; D is uncertain. The germline gives CDR1 SGHAT, CDR2 FQDESV (reference sequence). This CDR3 comprises 11 residues. V lost 3 bases to trimming and J lost 5 bases, with 5 bases between them. DNA for the CDR3: TGTGCCAGCAGCTTTCGAGACGAGCAGTACTTC. Protein product: CASSFRDEQYF.

The V call is TRBV6-5, the J call TRBJ2-7; D perhaps matches TRBD1 (5 bases). Germline-derived CDR1 and CDR2 are MNHEY and SVGAGI. V gave up 2 bases and J gave up 4 bases, with 9 bases separating them. This CDR3 region has 13 residues. CDR3: CASSYAQGYEQYF. The CDR3 DNA sequence: TGTGCCAGCAGTTACGCCCAGGGATACGAGCAGTACTTC.

The gene calls are TRBV11-2 and TRBJ2-2, with D possibly matching TRBD2 (5 bases). Trimming stripped 7 bases from V and 5 bases from J, with 14 bases between. The germline V gene encodes CDR1 SGHAT and CDR2 FQNNGV. The CDR3 loop spans 14 amino acids. CDR3 DNA sequence: TGTGCCAGCACGGGGTACCCTGGGACCGGGGAGCTGTTTTTT. The encoded protein is CASTGYPGTGELFF.

This chain joins TRBV2 and TRBJ1-1, with D maybe TRBD1 (5 bases). Trimming took off 7 bases at V and 2 bases at J, with 11 bases between the two ends. The germline V gene has CDR1 SNHLY and CDR2 FYNNEI. The CDR3 spans 13 residues. The CDR3 coding sequence is TGTGCCAGCACCGTGGGGCGAAACACTGAAGCTTTCTTT. It is translated as CASTVGRNTEAFF.

This clone has a single count. The chain employs TRBV19 and TRBJ2-7; 9 nucleotides align to TRBD2. CDR1 is LNHDA and CDR2 is SQIVND in the germline V gene (reference sequence). The trim removed 5 bases at V and 0 bases at J, leaving 8 bases unmatched. The CDR3 runs 16 residues. The CDR3 sequence: CASSETSGSISYEQYF. Written as DNA, the CDR3 is TGTGCCAGTAGTGAAACTAGCGGGTCTATCTCCTACGAGCAGTACTTC.

This chain joins TRBV11-3 and TRBJ2-1; 11 nucleotides agree with TRBD2. CDR3 length: 17 amino acids. V gave up 5 bases and J gave up 3 bases; unmatched junction bases: 9. CDR1 and CDR2 from the germline V gene are SGHNT and YENEEA. CDR3 region: CASSPGGTSGLYNEQFF. The DNA of the CDR3 is TGTGCCAGCAGCCCCGGAGGGACTAGCGGCCTCTACAATGAGCAGTTCTTC.

The chain has TRBV25-1 and TRBJ1-2; D possibly corresponds to TRBD1 (6 bases). Looked up from germline, CDR1 is MGHDK and CDR2 is SYGVNS. This CDR3 comprises 12 residues. Trimming stripped 10 bases from V and 7 bases from J, with 16 bases between. The CDR3 sequence: CATYVRGVGYTF. In DNA, the CDR3 is TGTGCCACCTACGTTAGGGGGGTTGGCTACACCTTC.

This clone was seen a single time. The chain has TRBV20-1 and TRBJ2-3; D gene uncertain. The CDR3 runs 10 residues. Trimming left V 5 bases short and J 5 bases short, with 5 bases between. CDR1 and CDR2 from the germline V gene are DFQATT and SNEGSKA (reference sequence). The CDR3 here is CSAPVDTQYF. Written as DNA, the CDR3 is TGCAGTGCTCCTGTAGATACGCAGTATTTT.

The rearrangement joins TRBV7-6 to TRBJ2-1; 8 nucleotides line up with TRBD2. CDR1 and CDR2 (germline): SGHVS, FNYEAQ. There are 17 residues in the CDR3. The V segment lost 5 bases and the J segment 3 bases; nucleotides outside the gene matches: 12. The CDR3 reads CASSPLRSGRLYNEQFF. CDR3 coding DNA: TGTGCCAGCAGCCCCCTTAGGAGCGGGAGACTCTACAATGAGCAGTTCTTC. The entire variable domain, with the rest obtained from reference TRBV7-6 and TRBJ2-1, is as follows: GAGVSQSPRYKVTKRGQDVALRCDPISGHVSLYWYRQALGQGPEFLTYFNYEAQQDKSGLPNDRFSAERPEGSISTLTIQRTEQRDSAMYRCASSPLRSGRLYNEQFFGPGTRLTVL.

The chain joins TRBV18 to TRBJ1-3; 9 bases match TRBD1. J gave up 4 bases and V 2 bases, and 3 bases lay outside the gene matches. The CDR3 covers 15 residues. Germline CDR1 is KGHSH and CDR2 is LQKENI. The CDR3: CASSPGTGRGNTIYF. As DNA, the CDR3 is TGTGCCAGCTCACCAGGGACAGGGCGCGGAAACACCATATATTTT.

In this sample, this clone turned up a few times. This chain links TRBV27 with TRBJ2-3, with D tentatively TRBD1 or TRBD2 (5 bases each). Between the trimmed V and J ends, which lost 4 bases and 5 bases, there was a span of 22 bases. The germline V gene encodes CDR1 MNHEY and CDR2 SMNVEV (reference sequence). This CDR3 comprises 17 residues. The CDR3 DNA reads TGTGCCAGCAGTTCCCTGGGTGTTTCAGGGACGGGAGATACGCAGTATTTT. Protein: CASSSLGVSGTGDTQYF.